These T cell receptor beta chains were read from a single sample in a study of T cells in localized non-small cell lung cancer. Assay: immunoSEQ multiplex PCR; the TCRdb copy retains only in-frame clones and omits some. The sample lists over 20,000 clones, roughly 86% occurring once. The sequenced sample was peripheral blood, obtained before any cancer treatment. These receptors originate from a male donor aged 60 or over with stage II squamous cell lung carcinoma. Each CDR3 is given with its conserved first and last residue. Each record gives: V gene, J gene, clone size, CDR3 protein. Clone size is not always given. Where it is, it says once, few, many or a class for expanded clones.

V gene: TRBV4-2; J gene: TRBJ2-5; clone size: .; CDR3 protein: CASSQSTGGAGETQYF
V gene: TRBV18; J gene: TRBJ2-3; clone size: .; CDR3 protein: CASSPLAGTDTQYF
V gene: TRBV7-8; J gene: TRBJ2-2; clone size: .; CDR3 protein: CASSSLGTGELFF
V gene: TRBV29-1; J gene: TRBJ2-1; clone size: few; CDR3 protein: CSVELTGGPFLYNEQFF
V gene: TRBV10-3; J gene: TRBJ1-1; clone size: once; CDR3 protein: CAISEGGGTEAFF
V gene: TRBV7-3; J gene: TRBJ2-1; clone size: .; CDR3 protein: CASSLNPGLGNEQFF
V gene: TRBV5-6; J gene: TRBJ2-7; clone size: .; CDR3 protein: CASSLASRTSEQYF
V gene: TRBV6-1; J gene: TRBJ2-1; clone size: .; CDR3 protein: CASSEQEGASYNEQFF
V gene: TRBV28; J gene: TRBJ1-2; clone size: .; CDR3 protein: CASRGGDRGGGYTF
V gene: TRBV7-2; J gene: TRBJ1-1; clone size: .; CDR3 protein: CASSLVGGSGAEAFF
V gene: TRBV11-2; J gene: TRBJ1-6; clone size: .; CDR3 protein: CASSFDSYNSPLHF
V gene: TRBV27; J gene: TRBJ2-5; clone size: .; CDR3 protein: CASSPRREETQYF
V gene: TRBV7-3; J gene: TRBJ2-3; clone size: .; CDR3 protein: CASSLQSTDTQYF
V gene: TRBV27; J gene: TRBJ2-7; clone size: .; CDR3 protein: CASSYAGTGVYEQYF
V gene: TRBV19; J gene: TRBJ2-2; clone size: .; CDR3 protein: CASSPQTGTAGELFF
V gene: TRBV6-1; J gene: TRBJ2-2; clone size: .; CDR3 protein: CASSEPTGNTGELFF
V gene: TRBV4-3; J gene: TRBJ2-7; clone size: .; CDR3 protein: CASSQGTEGYEQYF
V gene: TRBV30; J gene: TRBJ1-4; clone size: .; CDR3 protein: CAWSSDNNEKLFF
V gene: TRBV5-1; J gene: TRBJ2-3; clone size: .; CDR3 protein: CASSSPLQVPGDTQYF
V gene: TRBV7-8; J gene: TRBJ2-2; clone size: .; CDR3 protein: CASSQTSGRRELFF
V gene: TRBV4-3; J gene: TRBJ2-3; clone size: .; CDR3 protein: CASSQDPGTSGFTDTQYF
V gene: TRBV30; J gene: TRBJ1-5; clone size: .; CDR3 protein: CAWSHPDGRGPQHF
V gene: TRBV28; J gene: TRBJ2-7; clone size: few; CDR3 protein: CASSFFGQTQSTYEQYF